This TCR beta chain derives from a study of T-cell reconstitution after alpha-beta-depleted transplantation in children. Findings of the study overall: Reportedly, only several hundred clones from non-depleted graft cells drove alpha-beta T-cell counts at about two months. A year post-transplant, T-cell counts and diversity derived mostly from newly produced T cells.

Unique molecular identifiers were built into the TCRbeta library. In TCRdb, the PCR reads were re-called with MiXCR into one record per CDR3 protein. Of about 210,000 distinct CDR3 sequences detected, approximately 15% appear once; the ten largest clones hold 40% to 50%. This clonotype was picked up a small number of times. Its antigen is currently unknown. Trimming took 1 base from V and 2 from J; bases not matched to a gene: 7. CDR3 length equals 17 residues. The TCR sequence derives from a male patient aged 2-15 years who had a stem cell transplant for acute lymphoblastic leukemia, so the T cells may come from the graft donor. This chain uses TRBV12-3 or TRBV12-4 with TRBJ1-2, with 10 bases fitting TRBD1. Here the sequenced sample was PBMCs, mostly from graft donor cells, taken 360 days after TCRalphabeta/CD19-depleted stem cell transplant. CDR3 sequence (DNA): TGTGCCAGCAGTTTAGGCCGGACAGGGGGTGGAAACTATGGCTACACCTTC. It translates to CASSLGRTGGGNYGYTF.